This T cell receptor (beta chain) emerged from a study of CD8 T cells in ankylosing spondylitis. TCRdb redid the calling of the 5' RACE reads with MiXCR, one entry per CDR3 protein. This table holds fewer than 550,000 distinct CDR3 sequences, under 5.5% found once. Overall study results and limits: A TCR beta motif of fewer than ten highly homologous variants appeared characteristic of ankylosing spondylitis blood.

The CDR3 loop spans 16 amino acids. Germline trimming cut 4 bases from V and 2 bases from J; bases unmatched to any gene: 10. Looked up from germline, CDR1 is SGHRS and CDR2 is YFSETQ. At least ten counts were recorded for this clonotype. No antigen is known for it. The receptor comes from a male donor with ankylosing spondylitis. The genes are TRBV5-1 and TRBJ1-1; 8 positions match TRBD1. Sample: blood, either unsorted or a sorted T cell fraction (not recorded which). Here the CDR3 DNA reads TGCGCCAGCAGCCCCCCGGGCAGGGGGCCTAACACTGAAGCTTTCTTT. Translated, it gives CASSPPGRGPNTEAFF. Full variable domain (remainder filled in from reference TRBV5-1 and TRBJ1-1): KAGVTQTPRYLIKTRGQQVTLSCSPISGHRSVSWYQQTPGQGLQFLFEYFSETQRNKGNFPGRFSGRQFSNSRSEMNVSTLELGDSALYLCASSPPGRGPNTEAFFGQGTRLTVV.